A selection of T cell receptor beta chains follows, all from one sample in a study of CD8+ T cells in alopecia areata. The assay was immunoSEQ multiplex PCR, and TCRdb's table has in-frame clones only and misses some. In the table there are about 200,000 clones, 56% of which are singletons. Sequencing was done on a sample of CD8+ T cells sorted from blood. These receptors originate from a human donor in good health. The CDR3 runs from the conserved cysteine through the conserved F or W. The D gene is left open where the match is weak. Size is omitted from some rows. Given values are once, few, many or a class for expanded clones.

v_call: TRBV2; d_call: TRBD1; clone_size: -; j_call: TRBJ1-5; cdr3_nt: TGTGCCAGCAGTGGGTCTATACAGGGGACTCAGCCCCAGCATTTT; cdr3_aa: CASSGSIQGTQPQHF
v_call: TRBV9; d_call: -; clone_size: few; j_call: TRBJ2-1; cdr3_nt: TGTGCCAGCAGCGTAATTGGGCATTCCCCATTCAATGAGCAGTTCTTC; cdr3_aa: CASSVIGHSPFNEQFF
v_call: TRBV29-1; d_call: -; clone_size: few; j_call: TRBJ2-4; cdr3_nt: TGCAGCGTCATTTCCCGGGACTCTAATATATTGGGCATTCAGTACTTC; cdr3_aa: CSVISRDSNILGIQYF
v_call: TRBV7-6; d_call: -; clone_size: -; j_call: TRBJ2-7; cdr3_nt: TGTGCCAGCAGCGTAGAGCCAAGGGTGTGGGACGAGCAGTACTTC; cdr3_aa: CASSVEPRVWDEQYF
v_call: TRBV5-6; d_call: TRBD1; clone_size: -; j_call: TRBJ1-5; cdr3_nt: TGTGCCAGCAGCTTCAGGGACAGGGGCGATCAGCCCCAGCATTTT; cdr3_aa: CASSFRDRGDQPQHF
v_call: TRBV25-1; d_call: -; clone_size: -; j_call: TRBJ2-2; cdr3_nt: TGTGCCAGCAGCGTCCATGGTACCGGGGAGCTGTTTTTT; cdr3_aa: CASSVHGTGELFF
v_call: TRBV5-1; d_call: -; clone_size: -; j_call: TRBJ1-2; cdr3_nt: TGCGCCAGCAGCTTGGACAGCTATGGCTACACCTTC; cdr3_aa: CASSLDSYGYTF
v_call: TRBV9; d_call: -; clone_size: -; j_call: TRBJ2-7; cdr3_nt: TGTGCCAGCAGCGTAGGCAGGGGGGGATACGAGCAGTACTTC; cdr3_aa: CASSVGRGGYEQYF
v_call: TRBV5-1; d_call: TRBD1; clone_size: -; j_call: TRBJ1-2; cdr3_nt: TGCGCCAGCAGCTTGGAGGGGGCTGGCTACACCTTC; cdr3_aa: CASSLEGAGYTF
v_call: TRBV28; d_call: TRBD2; clone_size: once; j_call: TRBJ2-3; cdr3_nt: TGTGCCAGCAGACTAGCGGCTCGCACAGATACGCAGTATTTT; cdr3_aa: CASRLAARTDTQYF
v_call: TRBV5-6; d_call: -; clone_size: -; j_call: TRBJ2-7; cdr3_nt: TGTGCCAGCAGTTTGGCGGCCAGCTCCTACGAGCAGTACTTC; cdr3_aa: CASSLAASSYEQYF
v_call: TRBV29-1; d_call: -; clone_size: -; j_call: TRBJ2-7; cdr3_nt: TGCAGCGTGCGACTAGGGGGAAGCTCCTACGAGCAGTACTTC; cdr3_aa: CSVRLGGSSYEQYF
v_call: TRBV30; d_call: -; clone_size: once; j_call: TRBJ2-1; cdr3_nt: TGTGCCTCGACGGACACTGGGGGTGAGCAGTTCTTC; cdr3_aa: CASTDTGGEQFF
v_call: TRBV7-2; d_call: -; clone_size: few; j_call: TRBJ2-2; cdr3_nt: TGTGCCAGCAGCCAAAGGGACTTGGTCACCGGGGAGCTGTTTTTT; cdr3_aa: CASSQRDLVTGELFF
v_call: TRBV6-5; d_call: TRBD1; clone_size: few; j_call: TRBJ1-2; cdr3_nt: TGTGCCAGCACCCAGGGGGGGAAGCATGGCTACACCTTC; cdr3_aa: CASTQGGKHGYTF
v_call: TRBV27; d_call: -; clone_size: -; j_call: TRBJ2-1; cdr3_nt: TGTGCCAGCAGCCGCAGGGGTTCCTACAATGAGCAGTTCTTC; cdr3_aa: CASSRRGSYNEQFF
v_call: TRBV11-2; d_call: TRBD1; clone_size: -; j_call: TRBJ1-5; cdr3_nt: TGTGCCAGCAGCGACAACAGGGGGAGGCCCCAGCATTTT; cdr3_aa: CASSDNRGRPQHF
v_call: TRBV29-1; d_call: -; clone_size: -; j_call: TRBJ2-3; cdr3_nt: TGCAGCGTTGAAGATGACAGAGTGGGGACAGATACGCAGTATTTT; cdr3_aa: CSVEDDRVGTDTQYF
v_call: TRBV5-6; d_call: TRBD1; clone_size: -; j_call: TRBJ2-5; cdr3_nt: TGTGCCAGCAGCTTGCCCACCCCCGCAGGGGGCCAAGAGACCCAGTACTTC; cdr3_aa: CASSLPTPAGGQETQYF
v_call: TRBV4-1; d_call: -; clone_size: -; j_call: TRBJ2-7; cdr3_nt: TGCGCCAGCAGCCAAGAGTGGCAGGGTGCCGACGAGCAGTACTTC; cdr3_aa: CASSQEWQGADEQYF
v_call: TRBV7-2; d_call: TRBD2; clone_size: -; j_call: TRBJ2-1; cdr3_nt: TGTGCCAGCAGCTTAGGAGGGACTAGCGGCTTCTACAATGAGCAGTTCTTC; cdr3_aa: CASSLGGTSGFYNEQFF
v_call: TRBV30; d_call: TRBD2; clone_size: -; j_call: TRBJ2-2; cdr3_nt: TGTGCCTGGAATAGCGGGGGGCCTACCGGGGAGCTGTTTTTT; cdr3_aa: CAWNSGGPTGELFF
v_call: TRBV29-1; d_call: TRBD2; clone_size: few; j_call: TRBJ2-1; cdr3_nt: TGCAGCGTCGGGGGGACCAATATTAACAATGAGCAGTTCTTC; cdr3_aa: CSVGGTNINNEQFF
v_call: TRBV27; d_call: -; clone_size: few; j_call: TRBJ1-5; cdr3_nt: TGTGCCAGCAGTTTCGGGACAACTCAGCCCCAGCATTTT; cdr3_aa: CASSFGTTQPQHF
v_call: TRBV6-1; d_call: -; clone_size: once; j_call: TRBJ2-1; cdr3_nt: TGTGCCAGCAGTCCTTACGGGGACAATGAGCAGTTCTTC; cdr3_aa: CASSPYGDNEQFF
v_call: TRBV29-1; d_call: -; clone_size: -; j_call: TRBJ1-1; cdr3_nt: TGCAGCGTGACCCTGGGGGCGAACACTGAAGCTTTCTTT; cdr3_aa: CSVTLGANTEAFF
v_call: TRBV23-1; d_call: -; clone_size: -; j_call: TRBJ2-1; cdr3_nt: TGCGCCAGCAGTCAGCGTCCGGGCCCGAGCTCCTACAATGAGCAGTTCTTC; cdr3_aa: CASSQRPGPSSYNEQFF
v_call: TRBV9; d_call: -; clone_size: -; j_call: TRBJ1-1; cdr3_nt: TGTGCCAGCAGCGTAGGAGCCTTAGGGACTGAAGCTTTCTTT; cdr3_aa: CASSVGALGTEAFF
v_call: TRBV2; d_call: -; clone_size: few; j_call: TRBJ1-4; cdr3_nt: TGTGCCACCGGATCATACGGGAATGAAAAACTGTTTTTT; cdr3_aa: CATGSYGNEKLFF
v_call: TRBV4-1; d_call: -; clone_size: -; j_call: TRBJ1-2; cdr3_nt: TGCGCCAGCAGCCAAGCCCGATTGCCAGAGTATGGCTACACCTTC; cdr3_aa: CASSQARLPEYGYTF
v_call: TRBV2; d_call: -; clone_size: -; j_call: TRBJ1-5; cdr3_nt: TGTGCCAGCAGTGATTCAGCCTCCCGTCAGCCCCAGCATTTT; cdr3_aa: CASSDSASRQPQHF
v_call: TRBV11-2; d_call: -; clone_size: few; j_call: TRBJ2-1; cdr3_nt: TGTGCCAGCAGCTCCCCGTCAGTCTTC; cdr3_aa: CASSSPSVF
v_call: TRBV18; d_call: -; clone_size: -; j_call: TRBJ2-5; cdr3_nt: TGTGCCAGCTCATCGGCGACAGAGACCCAGTACTTC; cdr3_aa: CASSSATETQYF
v_call: TRBV7-6; d_call: TRBD1; clone_size: -; j_call: TRBJ2-5; cdr3_nt: TGTGCCAGCAGCTTACTGGACAGGGATGGAGAGACCCAGTACTTC; cdr3_aa: CASSLLDRDGETQYF
v_call: TRBV29-1; d_call: -; clone_size: -; j_call: TRBJ2-7; cdr3_nt: TGCAGCGTTGAGTCCACAGACTACGAGCAGTACTTC; cdr3_aa: CSVESTDYEQYF
v_call: TRBV30; d_call: TRBD1; clone_size: -; j_call: TRBJ1-1; cdr3_nt: TGTGCCTGGAAGCCCCGCGACAGGGTCACTGAAGCTTTCTTT; cdr3_aa: CAWKPRDRVTEAFF
v_call: TRBV7-2; d_call: -; clone_size: -; j_call: TRBJ1-6; cdr3_nt: TGTGCCAGCAGCCTCCGTACACGCTGGGACTCGGATTCACCCCTCCACTTT; cdr3_aa: CASSLRTRWDSDSPLHF
v_call: TRBV27; d_call: -; clone_size: -; j_call: TRBJ1-5; cdr3_nt: TGTGCCAGCAGTCCCAAGGCTAGCAATCAGCCCCAGCATTTT; cdr3_aa: CASSPKASNQPQHF
v_call: TRBV7-9; d_call: -; clone_size: few; j_call: TRBJ1-5; cdr3_nt: TGTGCCAGCAGCCCAGCAGCCCAGCCCCAGCATTTT; cdr3_aa: CASSPAAQPQHF
v_call: TRBV29-1; d_call: -; clone_size: -; j_call: TRBJ2-3; cdr3_nt: TGCAGCGTTGTTGGAGGGGATATTACGCAGTATTTT; cdr3_aa: CSVVGGDITQYF
v_call: TRBV6-1; d_call: -; clone_size: few; j_call: TRBJ2-1; cdr3_nt: TGTGCCAGCAGTCCCCTTCTTTCCATGGGCAATGAGCAGTTCTTC; cdr3_aa: CASSPLLSMGNEQFF
v_call: TRBV5-6; d_call: TRBD1; clone_size: -; j_call: TRBJ2-7; cdr3_nt: TGTGCCAGCACCTCTCCGGGACAGGGGTCCGAGCAGTACTTC; cdr3_aa: CASTSPGQGSEQYF
v_call: TRBV25-1; d_call: -; clone_size: -; j_call: TRBJ2-1; cdr3_nt: TGTGCCAGCTGCAGTGAATTTTCTACAAACAATGAGCAGTTCTTC; cdr3_aa: CASCSEFSTNNEQFF
v_call: TRBV4-1; d_call: -; clone_size: -; j_call: TRBJ1-2; cdr3_nt: TGCGCCAGCAGCCTTCCAGGGGCAGAACAGTCAGTCAATGGCTACACCTTC; cdr3_aa: CASSLPGAEQSVNGYTF